This passage covers 31 T cell receptor beta chains from one sample sequenced in a study of blood T cells in healthy people across ages. Combining a sample-barcoded 5' primer with a J-beta primer mix, a second PCR ran for roughly 6 to 12 cycles. TCRdb fed the 5' RACE reads into MiXCR, producing one record per CDR3 protein. The data hold some 1 million distinct CDR3 sequences, with under 55% observed a single time. The source material was blood. The receptors were gathered from a woman aged 60-70 years in good health.

In its sample, this clonotype was seen a few times. The V and J genes are TRBV5-1 and TRBJ2-7; TRBD1 is a possible D gene (6 bases). The CDR3 extends over 18 amino acids. Germline V gives CDR1 SGHRS, CDR2 YFSETQ. Trimming cost V 4 bases and J 2 bases, with 25 bases left between them. CDR3 residues: CASSHRTDSLIDPYEQYF. Here the CDR3 DNA reads TGCGCCAGCAGCCATCGGACGGACAGCCTCATAGATCCCTACGAGCAGTACTTC.

In the case of this clonotype: The junction and the germline gene differ at one end; a read error may be behind it. J is TRBJ1-1 and V is TRBV7-9, with D uncertain. The CDR3 has 10 amino acids. Germline lookup yields CDR1 SEHNR and CDR2 FQNEAQ (reference sequence). The DNA of the CDR3 is TGTGCCACCGGGAACACTGGAGCTTTCTTT. The encoded protein is CATGNTGAFF.

This clonotype is a singleton in its sample. J is TRBJ2-7 and V is TRBV7-3; 14 nucleotides line up with TRBD2. The closer fit of TRBJ2-5 to the DNA end suggests the J call may be wrong. The CDR3 length is 16 residues. The germline CDR1 and CDR2 sequences are SGHTA and FQGTGA. CDR3 sequence: CASSPTSGRVGETQYF. The CDR3 region has the DNA TGTGCCAGCAGCCCGACTAGCGGGAGGGTCGGGGAGACCCAGTACTTC.

A remark on this clonotype: Compared with germline, one end of the junction differs, possibly owing to a read error. The CDR3 reads CASSPSSSGVTDAQYF. The CDR3 DNA reads TGTGCCAGCTCCCCCTCGTCTAGCGGAGTCACAGATGCGCAGTATTTT. The chain combines TRBV18 with TRBJ2-3, with TRBD2 identical over 7 bases. This CDR3 contains 16 residues. Germline V CDR1 and CDR2: KGHSH, LQKENI.

For the CDR3, the DNA is TGCAGTGCTCAAGGACAGAACGGCTACGAGCAGTACTTC. Translation gives CSAQGQNGYEQYF. The chain joins TRBV20-1 to TRBJ2-7; D is possibly TRBD1 (6 bases). The CDR3 is 13 residues long. The germline V and J ends were trimmed by 5 bases and 3 bases, with 14 bases remaining between them. CDR1 and CDR2 from the germline V gene are DFQATT and SNEGSKA (reference sequence).

The chain couples TRBV11-2 to TRBJ2-4; 9 positions agree with TRBD2. J gave up 0 bases and V 5 bases, and 17 bases lay outside the gene matches. CDR3 length equals 20 residues. Germline CDR1 SGHAT, CDR2 FQNNGV. The CDR3 is CASSAWGTSSDRLAKNIQYF. CDR3 nucleotide sequence: TGTGCCAGCAGCGCATGGGGGACTAGCTCGGATCGACTAGCCAAAAACATTCAGTACTTC.

This chain links TRBV6-6 with TRBJ2-3; 9 nucleotides align to TRBD1. This CDR3 contains 13 residues. Germline V gives CDR1 MNHNY, CDR2 SVGAGI (reference sequence). The ends lost 10 bases at V and 4 bases at J; junction bases unmatched: 6. Written as DNA, the CDR3 is TGTGCCACCGGGACAGGGAACTCAGATACGCAGTATTTT. Protein product: CATGTGNSDTQYF.

DNA of the CDR3: TGTGCCAGCAGTGAAGCCGGACATCTGAACACTGAAGCTTTCTTT. It codes for CASSEAGHLNTEAFF. This rearrangement joins TRBV2 to TRBJ1-1, with a possible D match to TRBD1 (5 bases). CDR1 is SNHLY and CDR2 is FYNNEI in the germline V gene. The CDR3 has 15 residues. V lost 0 bases and J lost 0, with 8 bases in between.

Many counts were recorded for this clonotype. The V and J genes are TRBV7-2 and TRBJ2-7, with 12 bases matching TRBD2. Germline V gene lookup returns CDR1 SGHTA and CDR2 FQGNSA. CDR3 length equals 15 residues. The J segment lost 6 bases and the V segment lost 0 bases, leaving 3 bases of the junction unmatched. The CDR3 bases are TGTGCCAGCAGCTTAGCCGGGACTAGCGGGCGCGAGCAGTACTTC. This gives the protein CASSLAGTSGREQYF.

The chain couples TRBV15 to TRBJ2-5; unclear D gene. Germline CDR1 LNHNV, CDR2 YYDKDF (reference sequence). The CDR3 sequence is 12 residues long. Trimming cost V 6 bases and J 11 bases, with 16 bases left between them. CDR3 in DNA: TGTGCCACCAGTTGGCAGGAACATGAGCAGTACTTC. Translating gives CATSWQEHEQYF.

The CDR3 sequence: CASSPGGPNTGELFF. The CDR3 nucleotides read TGTGCCAGCAGCCCTGGGGGGCCGAACACCGGGGAGCTGTTTTTT. V is TRBV7-4 and J is TRBJ2-2; D possibly uses TRBD1 or TRBD2 (6 bases each). The V gene lost 5 bases and the J gene lost 0 bases, with 10 bases spanning the gap. CDR1 SGHVT and CDR2 SQSDAQ come from the germline V gene. CDR3 length equals 15 residues. Supplemented by reference TRBV7-4 and TRBJ2-2, the full variable domain reads GAGVSQSPRYKVAKRGRDVALRCDSISGHVTLYWYRQTLGQGSEVLTYSQSDAQRDKSGRPSGRFSAERPERSVSTLKIQRTEQGDSAVYLCASSPGGPNTGELFFGEGSRLTVL.

The table lists this clonotype with a few counts. V is TRBV20-1 and J is TRBJ2-5; 8 bases agree with TRBD2. The J segment lost 4 bases and the V segment lost 3 bases, leaving 7 bases of the junction unmatched. The V gene's germline CDR1 is DFQATT and CDR2 SNEGSKA (reference sequence). The CDR3 runs to 14 residues. CDR3 sequence: CSARKAGVRETQYF. The CDR3 bases are TGCAGTGCTAGGAAAGCGGGAGTGCGAGAGACCCAGTACTTC.

The chain employs TRBV7-2 and TRBJ2-1, with TRBD2 matching over 13 bases. Germline-derived CDR1 and CDR2 are SGHTA and FQGNSA. V lost 5 bases, J lost 0 bases, and 13 bases stayed unmatched. CDR3 size: 20 residues. In DNA form, the CDR3 reads TGTGCCAGCAGCGTCCCGCGGGGACTAGCGGGACTTAGCTCCTACAATGAGCAGTTCTTC. Translating gives CASSVPRGLAGLSSYNEQFF.

A remark on this clonotype: A single base separates this from a much larger clone, so it may be a read error. The genes are TRBV2 and TRBJ1-5, with 7 bases matching TRBD1. J was trimmed by 3 bases and V by 6 bases; bases with no gene match: 14. The CDR3 sequence is 17 residues long. Germline values: CDR1 SNHLY, CDR2 FYNNEI. CDR3 residues: CASRSLGQEKNNQPQHF. The CDR3 DNA reads TGTGCCAGCAGGTCCCTCGGACAGGAAAAAAACAATCAGCCCCAGCATTTT. The full variable domain, with the rest looked up from reference TRBV2 and TRBJ1-5, is EPEVTQTPSHQVTQMGQEVILRCVPISNHLYFYWYRQILGQKVEFLVSFYNNEISEKSEIFDDQFSVERPDGSNFTLKIRSTKLEDSAMYFCASRSLGQEKNNQPQHFGDGTRLSIL.

The rearrangement links TRBV11-2 to TRBJ2-7; D gene unclear. The V gene's germline CDR1 is SGHAT and CDR2 FQNNGV. This CDR3 is built from 14 residues. Trimming removed 3 bases at V and 1 base at J, with 10 bases between. For the CDR3, the DNA is TGTGCCAGCAGCTTTAGGCAGAGATCCTACGAGCAGTACTTC. Protein product: CASSFRQRSYEQYF.

The chain uses TRBV2 and TRBJ2-7; D gene ambiguous. Trimming left V 3 bases short and J 0 bases short, with 9 bases between. Germline-derived CDR1 and CDR2 are SNHLY and FYNNEI. The CDR3 sequence is 14 residues long. The CDR3 DNA reads TGTGCCAGCAGTGAGGAGACACTCTCCTACGAGCAGTACTTC. Translating gives CASSEETLSYEQYF.

The count of this clonotype is one. A read error is possible here, since a much larger clone lies one base away. The rearrangement links TRBV7-9 to TRBJ2-1; 11 bases line up with TRBD2. CDR3 length equals 15 residues. The germline gives CDR1 SEHNR, CDR2 FQNEAQ (reference sequence). With V trimmed by 5 bases and J by 2 bases, 2 bases remained unmatched. The CDR3 DNA is TGTGCCAGCAGCGGGACTAGCGGAACCTACAATGAGCAGTTCTTC. This codes for CASSGTSGTYNEQFF.

The table lists this clonotype with many counts. This chain joins TRBV10-3 and TRBJ2-1, with unresolved D. This CDR3 spans 14 amino acids. V was clipped by 4 bases and J by 0 bases, with 7 bases between them. CDR1 and CDR2 (germline): ENHRY, SYGVKD. CDR3 DNA: TGTGCCATCAGTGTCGGCGGCTCCTACAATGAGCAGTTCTTC. Residues: CAISVGGSYNEQFF.

The chain employs TRBV20-1 and TRBJ1-2; D might be TRBD1 (5 bases). This CDR3 is 17 amino acids long. Trimming took 3 bases from V and 0 from J, leaving 20 bases between them. Germline lookup yields CDR1 DFQATT and CDR2 SNEGSKA (reference sequence). CDR3 DNA sequence: TGCAGTGCTAGTCCCCTGACGGCACAGGTCTCTAACTATGGCTACACCTTC. Amino acids: CSASPLTAQVSNYGYTF.

This clonotype has at least ten counts. The chain carries TRBV5-1 and TRBJ1-1, with 11 positions matching TRBD1. J was trimmed by 1 base and V by 2 bases; bases with no gene match: 4. Germline V gene sequence: CDR1 SGHRS, CDR2 YFSETQ. This CDR3 contains 16 residues. CDR3 in DNA: TGCGCCAGCAGCTTCGGACAGGGGGCTAGGAACACTGAAGCTTTCTTT. This sequence encodes CASSFGQGARNTEAFF.

This clonotype was observed once. The chain has TRBV12-3 or TRBV12-4 and TRBJ2-5; 8 bases are shared with TRBD1. V gave up 5 bases and J gave up 5 bases; unmatched junction bases: 7. This CDR3 is 14 amino acids long. Written as DNA, the CDR3 is TGTGCCAGCAGTGGACAGGGTCCCCCCGAGACCCAGTACTTC. It encodes CASSGQGPPETQYF.

This clonotype turned up a few times. The V call is TRBV12-3 or TRBV12-4, the J call TRBJ1-5; unclear D gene. Trimming stripped 2 bases from V and 3 bases from J, with 11 bases between. This CDR3 spans 15 amino acids. The CDR3 region has the DNA TGTGCCAGCAGTTTAAGCGCGAATAACAATCAGCCCCAGCATTTT. It is translated as CASSLSANNNQPQHF.

V gene TRBV7-2 combines with J gene TRBJ2-4; D tentatively fits TRBD1 or TRBD2 (6 bases each). Germline V gives CDR1 SGHTA, CDR2 FQGNSA. This CDR3 contains 18 residues. V was clipped by 1 base and J by 0 bases, with 16 bases between them. The CDR3 nucleotides read TGTGCCAGCAGCTTAGGAAGGGGAAGGGGGGTAGCCAAAAACATTCAGTACTTC. Its translation: CASSLGRGRGVAKNIQYF.

The CDR3 here is CSAEPGTPEFYKEQYF. In DNA form, the CDR3 reads TGCAGTGCTGAACCCGGGACCCCAGAGTTCTACAAGGAGCAGTACTTC. The chain couples TRBV20-1 to TRBJ2-5; D is possibly TRBD1 or TRBD2 (5 bases each). The ends were cut back, 5 bases at V and 11 bases at J, with 30 bases in the middle. The CDR3 contains 16 residues. Germline loops: CDR1 DFQATT, CDR2 SNEGSKA (reference sequence).

This clonotype was seen repeatedly, ten times or more. V is TRBV9 and J is TRBJ2-7, with TRBD2 matching over 11 bases. V dropped 1 base and J dropped 4; count of bases not matched to a gene: 4. Per germline, CDR1 SGDLS and CDR2 YYNGEE. The CDR3 runs to 15 residues. DNA for the CDR3: TGTGCCAGCAGCGTATGGGGGACTAGCGGTTACGAGCAGTACTTC. This gives the protein CASSVWGTSGYEQYF.

This clonotype was picked up many times. The genes are TRBV6-6 and TRBJ2-7; the D is unclear. Per the germline V gene, CDR1 is MNHNY and CDR2 is SVGAGI (reference sequence). V gave up 6 bases and J gave up 4 bases, with 13 bases separating them. There are 13 residues in the CDR3. The CDR3 DNA follows: TGTGCCAGCAGCCCTCCAGGTGATTACGAGCAGTACTTC. This sequence encodes CASSPPGDYEQYF.

V and J are TRBV20-1 and TRBJ2-7; weak D call: TRBD2 (7 bases). The germline V gene has CDR1 DFQATT and CDR2 SNEGSKA (reference sequence). Deletions cut 0 bases from V and 0 bases from J, with 9 bases between. The CDR3 covers 14 residues. The CDR3 coding sequence is TGCAGTGCTAGAGATGGGGGGGCCTCCTACGAGCAGTACTTC. This codes for CSARDGGASYEQYF.

This clonotype has just a few counts. This chain uses TRBV21-1 with TRBJ2-7; the listed D gene, TRBD2, was not tested against the DNA. TRBV21-1 is a known pseudogene. The CDR3 covers 18 residues. CDR3 DNA: TGTGCCAGCAGCAAAGGAAGGTTGCCTAGCGGGAGCTCCTACGAGCAGTACTTC. It is translated as CASSKGRLPSGSSYEQYF.

With regard to this clonotype: One end of the junction fails to match germline, which may point to a read error. This CDR3 reads CASSLETGVQPQLF. In DNA form, the CDR3 reads TGTGCCAGCAGTTTGGAAACAGGAGTTCAGCCCCAGCTTTTT. The rearrangement joins TRBV27 to TRBJ1-5, with D possibly TRBD1 on 5 matching bases. This CDR3 contains 14 residues. Germline CDR1 reads MNHEY; CDR2 reads SMNVEV (reference sequence).

The chain is built from TRBV4-1 and TRBJ2-1; D may match TRBD1 or TRBD2 (6 bases each). Germline lookup yields CDR1 MGHRA and CDR2 YSYEKL. Trimming removed 0 bases at V and 6 bases at J, with 9 bases between. The CDR3 has 14 residues. The CDR3 DNA follows: TGCGCCAGCAGCCAAGAACAGGGAGGCAATGAGCAGTTCTTC. Amino acids: CASSQEQGGNEQFF.

This clonotype was counted a few times. The chain recombines TRBV6-6 with TRBJ2-1, with 7 bases lining up with TRBD1. Trimming removed 10 bases from V and 0 bases from J; junction bases left unmatched: 6. The germline V gene has CDR1 MNHNY and CDR2 SVGAGI (reference sequence). The CDR3 consists of 14 residues. The CDR3 coding sequence is TGTGCCACCAGGGGGTCGAGCTCCTACAATGAGCAGTTCTTC. It codes for CATRGSSSYNEQFF.